These 16 T cell receptor beta chains were all obtained from the same sample, sequenced in a study of blood T cells in healthy people across ages. A sample-barcoded 5' primer and a J-beta primer mix were used in a second PCR of about 7 to 12 cycles. TCRdb redid the calling of the 5' RACE reads with MiXCR, one entry per CDR3 protein. This sample has some 900,000 distinct CDR3 sequences, with about 44% found just once. Material: blood. All receptors come from a man aged 25-45 years in good health.

The chain is built from TRBV10-3 and TRBJ2-3; D is ambiguous. V lost 6 bases and J lost 2, with 15 bases in between. The CDR3 is 15 residues long. CDR1 ENHRY and CDR2 SYGVKD come from the germline V gene. In DNA, the CDR3 is TGTGCCATCAGCCCTGATAGAGGTCACACAGATACGCAGTATTTT. It translates to CAISPDRGHTDTQYF.

In regard to this clonotype: The junction departs from the called germline gene at one end, perhaps through a read error. The rearrangement joins TRBV2 to TRBJ2-7; D gene ambiguous. This CDR3 spans 17 amino acids. Germline CDR1 SNHLY, CDR2 FYNNEI. CDR3 sequence: CTSSESPGRLDSYEQYF. In DNA form, the CDR3 reads TGTACCAGCAGTGAATCCCCGGGCAGGCTGGACTCCTACGAGCAGTACTTC.

The chain carries TRBV6-5 and TRBJ2-7, with D possibly being TRBD1 or TRBD2 (6 bases each). The germline V gene encodes CDR1 MNHEY and CDR2 SVGAGI. The CDR3 totals 13 residues. Trimming stripped 7 bases from V and 5 bases from J, with 15 bases between. The CDR3 DNA reads as TGTGCCAGCACCGAAGGGGGGAGGAACGAGCAGTACTTC. As protein: CASTEGGRNEQYF.

There are a few counts of this clonotype. This chain links TRBV20-1 with TRBJ1-2; D uncertain. Trimming removed 3 bases from V and 0 bases from J, with 11 bases in between. Germline CDR1 reads DFQATT; CDR2 reads SNEGSKA (reference sequence). This CDR3 region has 14 residues. The DNA of the CDR3 is TGCAGTGCTAGTCCCCAGAGAACTAACTATGGCTACACCTTC. Its translation: CSASPQRTNYGYTF.

The chain joins TRBV2 to TRBJ1-5, with D perhaps TRBD1 (6 bases). The V gene lost 6 bases and the J gene lost 7 bases, with 22 bases spanning the gap. The CDR3 is 16 residues long. Germline V gene lookup returns CDR1 SNHLY and CDR2 FYNNEI. This CDR3 is CASSGAIQGLGQPQHF. In DNA, the CDR3 is TGTGCCAGCAGCGGAGCCATACAGGGCCTTGGGCAGCCCCAGCATTTT.

The chain combines TRBV24-1 with TRBJ2-3; perhaps D is TRBD1 or TRBD2 (5 bases each). Trimming removed 2 bases from V and 1 base from J, with 12 bases in between. Germline CDR1 is KGHDR and CDR2 is SFDVKD. There are 16 residues in the CDR3. CDR3: CATSDSGTPGTDTQYF. In DNA, the CDR3 is TGTGCCACCAGTGATTCCGGGACGCCGGGCACAGATACGCAGTATTTT.

This clonotype was counted between two and nine times. V usage is TRBV7-9 and J usage is TRBJ2-1; D may correspond to TRBD1 or TRBD2 (5 bases each). Germline values: CDR1 SEHNR, CDR2 FQNEAQ (reference sequence). Trimming shortened V by 6 bases and J by 4 bases, and 19 bases separated the two germline ends. This CDR3 comprises 16 residues. CDR3 region: CASSPPPGTDYNEQFF. CDR3 DNA sequence: TGTGCCAGCAGTCCACCGCCCGGGACGGATTACAATGAGCAGTTCTTC.

The CDR3: CASGTGGYQPQHF. The DNA of the CDR3 is TGTGCCAGCGGGACAGGGGGATATCAGCCCCAGCATTTT. This sequence joins TRBV4-2 and TRBJ1-5; 11 bases agree with TRBD1. V lost 8 bases to trimming and J lost 5 bases; unmatched junction nucleotides: 2. The germline CDR1 and CDR2 sequences are LGHNA and YNFKEQ. The CDR3 extends over 13 amino acids.

This chain links TRBV7-9 with TRBJ1-2; tentative D call: TRBD1 (6 bases). The CDR3 spans 14 residues. Germline assignment: CDR1 SEHNR and CDR2 FQNEAQ (reference sequence). Trimming cost V 5 bases and J 0 bases, with 10 bases left between them. The CDR3 loop is CASSRTASNYGYTF. The DNA of the CDR3 is TGTGCCAGCAGCCGGACAGCCTCTAACTATGGCTACACCTTC.

The chain combines TRBV3-1 with TRBJ1-1, with TRBD1 matching 7 bases. The CDR3 covers 12 residues. Germline assignment: CDR1 LGHDT and CDR2 YNNKEL (reference sequence). V trimming: 10 bases; J trimming: 4 bases; junction bases outside the gene matches: 6. CDR3 residues: CATTGDGTEAFF. CDR3 bases: TGTGCCACTACAGGGGATGGCACTGAAGCTTTCTTT.

Points on this clonotype: Possible read error: a much larger clone is one base away. J is TRBJ2-5 and V is TRBV7-2; D call uncertain. Germline CDR1 reads SGHTA; CDR2 reads FQGNSA. CDR3 length: 13 amino acids. The ends were cut back, 4 bases at V and 4 bases at J, with 10 bases in the middle. The CDR3 nucleotides read TGTGCCAGCAGCTACCGGACCCGAGAGACCCAGTACTTC. This translates into CASSYRTRETQYF.

This clonotype was seen only a few times. The chain employs TRBV12-3 or TRBV12-4 and TRBJ2-2; maybe TRBD2 (6 bases). The V gene lost 7 bases and the J gene lost 4 bases, with 13 bases spanning the gap. The CDR3 is 14 residues long. The CDR3 here is CASTPSGVTGELFF. The CDR3 DNA sequence: TGTGCCAGCACCCCTTCGGGGGTCACCGGGGAGCTGTTTTTT.

This CDR3 is CATSVSGASTDTQYF. As DNA, the CDR3 is TGTGCCACCAGTGTTAGCGGGGCGAGCACAGATACGCAGTATTTT. This rearrangement joins TRBV24-1 to TRBJ2-3, with 8 bases identical to TRBD2. Trimming cost V 5 bases and J 0 bases; bases outside gene matches: 3. There are 15 residues in the CDR3. The germline V gene encodes CDR1 KGHDR and CDR2 SFDVKD.

The chain uses TRBV10-3 and TRBJ2-5, with a possible D match to TRBD1 (6 bases). CDR3 length equals 13 residues. Germline-derived CDR1 and CDR2 are ENHRY and SYGVKD. V lost 4 bases and J lost 2, with 8 bases in between. CDR3 in amino acids: CAISGDRQETQYF. CDR3 DNA sequence: TGTGCCATCAGTGGCGACAGGCAAGAGACCCAGTACTTC.

The rearrangement links TRBV5-1 to TRBJ2-1; D is perhaps TRBD2 (5 bases). From germline, CDR1 is SGHRS and CDR2 YFSETQ. The CDR3 loop spans 14 amino acids. Trimming stripped 2 bases from V and 4 bases from J, with 10 bases between. CDR3 amino acids: CASSLTSLYNEQFF. The CDR3 DNA reads TGCGCCAGCAGCTTAACTAGTCTATACAATGAGCAGTTCTTC.

The chain recombines TRBV20-1 with TRBJ1-5; 7 bases are a match to TRBD1. In germline, CDR1 is DFQATT, CDR2 SNEGSKA (reference sequence). J gave up 6 bases and V 0 bases, and 8 bases lay outside the gene matches. CDR3 length: 15 amino acids. CDR3 DNA: TGCAGTGCTAGAGATTCAGGAGGGGACAGTCAGCCCCAGCATTTT. The encoded protein is CSARDSGGDSQPQHF.